The T cell receptor (beta chain) described here comes from a study of blood T cell repertoires in COVID-19. Study as a whole: Spain, Italy and the United States supplied samples that represented acute and convalescent COVID-19. T cells, B-cell-depleted T cells, or PBMCs supplied cDNA or gDNA.

The CDR3 loop spans 13 amino acids. J gave up 6 bases and V 5 bases, and 4 bases lay outside the gene matches. Per germline, CDR1 MNHEY and CDR2 SMNVEV (reference sequence). In the original workflow: Scientists estimated how many nucleated cells there were by amplifying reference gene primers. Clones were read by immunoSEQ multiplex PCR, and TCRdb kept only the in-frame ones, dropping some. V and J calls and clone size are as listed in that table; D and trimming were resolved from the DNA. This sample carries 85,000 to 100,000 clones, about 85% of them seen once, and the ten largest clones take approximately 24%.

The sequencing sample was made of peripheral blood. The rearrangement uses TRBV27 and TRBJ2-3; 8 positions match TRBD2. The source of this sequence is a human donor in a cohort sampled during active COVID-19. The DNA for the CDR3 is TGTGCCAGCAGTCTAGCGGGCCCGGATACGCAGTATTTT. This encodes CASSLAGPDTQYF.